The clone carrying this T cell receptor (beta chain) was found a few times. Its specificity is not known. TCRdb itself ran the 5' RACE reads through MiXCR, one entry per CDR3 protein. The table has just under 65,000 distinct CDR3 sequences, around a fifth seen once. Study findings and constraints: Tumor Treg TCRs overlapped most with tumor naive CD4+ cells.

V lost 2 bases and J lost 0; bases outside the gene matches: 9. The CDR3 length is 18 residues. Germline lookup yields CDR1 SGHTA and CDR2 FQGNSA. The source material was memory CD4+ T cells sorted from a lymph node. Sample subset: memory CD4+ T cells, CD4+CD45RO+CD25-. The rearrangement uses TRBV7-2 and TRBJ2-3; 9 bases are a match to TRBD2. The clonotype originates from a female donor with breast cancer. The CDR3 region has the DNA TGTGCCAGCAGCTTATCGACCGTGGCGGGGGGGAGCACAGATACGCAGTATTTT. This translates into CASSLSTVAGGSTDTQYF.